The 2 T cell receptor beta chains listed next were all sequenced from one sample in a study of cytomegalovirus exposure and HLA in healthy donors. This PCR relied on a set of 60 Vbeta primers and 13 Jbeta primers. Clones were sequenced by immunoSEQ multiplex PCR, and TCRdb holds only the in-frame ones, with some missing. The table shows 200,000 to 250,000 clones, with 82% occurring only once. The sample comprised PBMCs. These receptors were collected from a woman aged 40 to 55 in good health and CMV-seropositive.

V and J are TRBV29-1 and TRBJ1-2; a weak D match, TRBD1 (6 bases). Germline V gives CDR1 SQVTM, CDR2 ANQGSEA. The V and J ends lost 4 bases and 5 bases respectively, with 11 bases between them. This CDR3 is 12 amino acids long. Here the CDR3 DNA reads TGCAGCGTTGGAGGGGGTGTTTATGGCTACACCTTC. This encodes CSVGGGVYGYTF.

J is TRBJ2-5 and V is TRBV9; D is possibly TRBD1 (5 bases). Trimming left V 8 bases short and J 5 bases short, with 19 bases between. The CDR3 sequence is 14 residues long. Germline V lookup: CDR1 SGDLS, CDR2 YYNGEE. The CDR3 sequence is CARGWQGRLETQYF. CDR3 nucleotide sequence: TGTGCCAGGGGTTGGCAGGGTCGATTGGAGACCCAGTACTTC.